What follows are 15 T cell receptor beta chains derived from one specimen sequenced in a study of cytomegalovirus exposure and HLA in healthy donors. A multiplex PCR was run with 60 Vbeta primers and 13 Jbeta primers. Generated by immunoSEQ multiplex PCR, the TCRdb table keeps only in-frame clones and is missing some. The sample has roughly 100,000 clones, about 74% seen once. The sequencing sample was made of PBMCs. Every receptor here comes from a female donor in good health and CMV-seropositive.

Only one count was recorded for this clone. An end of the junction does not agree with germline; a read error may underlie this. The V and J genes are TRBV30 and TRBJ2-3, with 8 positions matching TRBD2. CDR3 length: 17 amino acids. Germline V CDR1 and CDR2: GTSNPN, SVGIG (reference sequence). The DNA of the CDR3 is TGTACCTGGAGTGTATTCCGGGGGGGGCTCAACACAGATACGCAGTATTTT. Translated, it gives CTWSVFRGGLNTDTQYF.

V is TRBV5-1 and J is TRBJ2-1; D unresolved. The CDR3 consists of 12 residues. V lost 5 bases to trimming and J lost 9 bases, with 12 bases between them. CDR1 and CDR2 (germline): SGHRS, YFSETQ. CDR3 sequence (DNA): TGCGCCAGCAGGGGTTCTGAGGCTGAGCAGTTCTTC. Translated, it gives CASRGSEAEQFF.

The CDR3 coding sequence is TGCGCCAGCAGCTCTACAGGGGTCTACGAGCAGTACTTC. Translated, it gives CASSSTGVYEQYF. The chain has TRBV5-1 and TRBJ2-7; 7 nucleotides agree with TRBD1. The V and J ends lost 3 bases and 3 bases, in that order; junction bases with no gene match: 3. The length of the CDR3 is 13 residues. Germline V gene lookup returns CDR1 SGHRS and CDR2 YFSETQ.

This sequence joins TRBV29-1 and TRBJ1-1; D is ambiguous. Germline V CDR1 and CDR2: SQVTM, ANQGSEA. CDR3 length: 12 residues. The V end lost 3 bases, the J end lost 1 base, and 6 bases lay between the germline ends. Here the CDR3 DNA reads TGCAGCGTTGAGCGTAGGAACACTGAAGCTTTCTTT. Protein sequence: CSVERRNTEAFF.

This clone was detected only a few times. The rearrangement uses TRBV7-6 and TRBJ2-1; TRBD1 aligns across 7 bases. CDR1 and CDR2 from the germline V gene are SGHVS and FNYEAQ. This CDR3 is built from 13 residues. V lost 4 bases to trimming and J lost 6 bases; unmatched junction nucleotides: 3. As DNA, the CDR3 is TGTGCCAGCAGCTCGGGACAGATCAATGAGCAGTTCTTC. Translated: CASSSGQINEQFF.

This clone was observed a few times. The rearrangement links TRBV30 to TRBJ1-5; the D gene is possibly TRBD1 (6 bases). V shed 4 bases and J shed 4 bases, with 11 bases lying between them. CDR3 length: 13 residues. Germline V gene data show CDR1 as GTSNPN and CDR2 as SVGIG (reference sequence). The CDR3 coding sequence is TGTGCCTGGAAACAACAGGGAAATCAGCCCCAGCATTTT. Translating gives CAWKQQGNQPQHF.

This rearrangement joins TRBV28 to TRBJ2-2; the D gene is possibly TRBD1 (6 bases). The CDR3 covers 15 residues. Per germline, CDR1 MDHEN and CDR2 SYDVKM. Trimming shortened V by 5 bases and J by 1 base, and 11 bases separated the two germline ends. In DNA, the CDR3 is TGTGCCAGCAGTCCCCTGGACAGGAACACCGGGGAGCTGTTTTTT. Translating gives CASSPLDRNTGELFF.

This clone has a handful of counts. The chain carries TRBV30 and TRBJ2-1; 12 bases match TRBD2. The V gene's germline CDR1 is GTSNPN and CDR2 SVGIG (reference sequence). CDR3 length equals 21 residues. Trimming at V came to 3 bases and at J to 0 bases, leaving 18 bases not matched to a gene. CDR3: CAWRGRRQRTSGIYSYNEQFF. In DNA form, the CDR3 reads TGTGCCTGGAGGGGGCGCAGACAGAGGACTAGCGGGATTTACTCCTACAATGAGCAGTTCTTC. The full variable domain, with the rest looked up from reference TRBV30 and TRBJ2-1, is SQTIHQWPATLVQPVGSPLSLECTVEGTSNPNLYWYRQAAGRGLQLLFYSVGIGQISSEVPQNLSASRPQDRQFILSSKKLLLSDSGFYLCAWRGRRQRTSGIYSYNEQFFGPGTRLTVL.

The gene calls are TRBV6-1 and TRBJ2-7, with 11 positions matching TRBD1. From germline, CDR1 is MNHNS and CDR2 SASEGT. V lost 10 bases and J lost 7; bases outside the gene matches: 3. This CDR3 has 11 amino acids. CDR3 region: CATGQGGEQYF. The CDR3 nucleotides read TGTGCCACGGGACAGGGGGGGGAGCAGTACTTC.

The chain recombines TRBV7-8 with TRBJ1-5, with TRBD1 as a possible D gene (6 bases). Germline values: CDR1 SGHVS, CDR2 FQNEAQ. Trimming removed 5 bases at V and 2 bases at J, with 19 bases between. This CDR3 has 17 amino acids. The CDR3 DNA reads as TGTGCCAGCAGCGGACAGTCGACGACAACTGGCAATCAGCCCCAGCATTTT. This encodes CASSGQSTTTGNQPQHF. The whole variable domain, remainder taken from reference TRBV7-8 and TRBJ1-5, is GAGVSQSPRYKVAKRGQDVALRCDPISGHVSLFWYQQALGQGPEFLTYFQNEAQLDKSGLPSDRFFAERPEGSVSTLKIQRTQQEDSAVYLCASSGQSTTTGNQPQHFGDGTRLSIL.

The chain has TRBV5-4 and TRBJ1-1; TRBD1 might be the D (5 bases). CDR1 and CDR2 (germline): SGHNT, YYREEE (reference sequence). This CDR3 is 16 amino acids long. V was shortened by 0 bases and J by 5 bases, with 17 bases between the two germline ends. The CDR3 DNA is TGTGCCAGCAGCTTGGGCCAGGGCCTACAAAGGACTGAAGCTTTCTTT. Residues: CASSLGQGLQRTEAFF. Filled out from reference TRBV5-4 and TRBJ1-1, the complete variable domain reads ETGVTQSPTHLIKTRGQQVTLRCSSQSGHNTVSWYQQALGQGPQFIFQYYREEENGRGNFPPRFSGLQFPNYSSELNVNALELDDSALYLCASSLGQGLQRTEAFFGQGTRLTVV.

A few counts support this clone. The gene calls are TRBV2 and TRBJ2-7; D might be TRBD1 (6 bases). V dropped 8 bases and J dropped 2 bases, with 19 bases sitting between them. Germline CDR1 reads SNHLY; CDR2 reads FYNNEI. The CDR3 contains 15 residues. In DNA, the CDR3 is TGTGCCAGCCTCTTTCTCGGCAGGGGAGCCTACGAGCAGTACTTC. Protein sequence: CASLFLGRGAYEQYF.

This clone was seen once. The J gene is TRBJ1-2, the V gene TRBV7-8, with 9 nucleotides matching TRBD1. The CDR3 loop spans 16 amino acids. Germline CDR1 reads SGHVS; CDR2 reads FQNEAQ. V was clipped by 1 base and J by 4 bases; unmatched bases: 7. The CDR3 protein is CASSLVGTGYGYGYTF. CDR3 sequence (DNA): TGTGCCAGCAGCTTAGTAGGGACAGGGTACGGCTATGGCTACACCTTC. Combining the CDR3 with reference TRBV7-8 and TRBJ1-2 gives the whole variable domain GAGVSQSPRYKVAKRGQDVALRCDPISGHVSLFWYQQALGQGPEFLTYFQNEAQLDKSGLPSDRFFAERPEGSVSTLKIQRTQQEDSAVYLCASSLVGTGYGYGYTFGSGTRLTVV.

This rearrangement joins TRBV19 to TRBJ2-2, with D tentatively TRBD1 (6 bases). V shed 5 bases and J shed 5 bases, with 15 bases lying between them. Germline V gene lookup returns CDR1 LNHDA and CDR2 SQIVND (reference sequence). The CDR3 extends over 15 amino acids. CDR3 sequence (DNA): TGTGCCAGTAGTGAAGACAGGAGACGGACCGGGGAGCTGTTTTTT. It encodes CASSEDRRRTGELFF.

This clone was seen once. The chain couples TRBV6-1 to TRBJ1-1; possible D gene TRBD1, 5 bases. CDR3 length equals 15 residues. Trimming took off 4 bases at V and 4 bases at J, with 16 bases between the two ends. Germline lookup yields CDR1 MNHNS and CDR2 SASEGT. The CDR3: CASSVEGRRGTEAFF. The DNA of the CDR3 is TGTGCCAGCAGTGTGGAGGGAAGGAGGGGCACTGAAGCTTTCTTT.